This TCR beta chain was sequenced in a study of T-cell memory formation after mild COVID-19. TCRdb re-derived calls from the 5' RACE reads in MiXCR, one entry per CDR3 protein. The sample lists some 70,000 distinct CDR3 sequences; over 15% were seen once. Germline V gene sequence: CDR1 SGHVS, CDR2 FQNEAQ. This CDR3 has 14 amino acids. Trimming took 1 base from V and 4 from J, leaving 9 bases between them. The clonotype was recovered from an adult woman who had mild COVID-19 (a few samples of this study predate the infection). Cell type and time point are not known. The sequenced sample was PBMCs or a T cell subset sorted from them (not recorded which). The rearrangement uses TRBV7-8 and TRBJ2-3; D may correspond to TRBD1 or TRBD2 (5 bases each). The CDR3 region has the DNA TGTGCCAGCAGCTTAGAGGGGACGGCAGATACGCAGTATTTT. It encodes CASSLEGTADTQYF. Full variable domain (missing parts from reference TRBV7-8 and TRBJ2-3): GAGVSQSPRYKVAKRGQDVALRCDPISGHVSLFWYQQALGQGPEFLTYFQNEAQLDKSGLPSDRFFAERPEGSVSTLKIQRTQQEDSAVYLCASSLEGTADTQYFGPGTRLTVL.